The 7 T cell receptor beta chains below come from one sample, sequenced in a study of T-cell memory formation after mild COVID-19. Each CDR3 protein gets one entry after TCRdb re-called the 5' RACE reads with MiXCR. The table has roughly 610,000 distinct CDR3 sequences, around 16% seen once; the top ten hold about 8.6%. Sequenced: PBMCs or a T cell subset sorted from them (not recorded which). The receptors were sampled from an adult woman who had mild COVID-19 (a few samples of this study predate the infection). Cell type and time point are not known.

The chain combines TRBV5-1 with TRBJ1-2, with TRBD1 matching over 7 bases. The CDR3 is 14 residues long. Trimming at V came to 3 bases and at J to 9 bases, leaving 11 bases not matched to a gene. The germline CDR1 and CDR2 sequences are SGHRS and YFSETQ. The CDR3 nucleotides read TGCGCCAGCAGCTCCACCTCAGGGGGACAGCGCTACACCTTC. Translated: CASSSTSGGQRYTF.

This clonotype was seen a handful of times. The rearrangement joins TRBV7-9 to TRBJ2-7, with D possibly being TRBD1 (6 bases). CDR3 length equals 13 residues. V lost 8 bases and J lost 2, with 13 bases in between. CDR1 SEHNR and CDR2 FQNEAQ come from the germline V gene (reference sequence). The CDR3 DNA reads TGTGCCAGCGGCCGGGACAAAGCCTACGAGCAGTACTTC. It yields the protein CASGRDKAYEQYF.

The V call is TRBV27, the J call TRBJ1-1; TRBD1 agrees at 8 bases. CDR3 length equals 14 residues. Trimming cost V 9 bases and J 0 bases; bases outside gene matches: 6. The V gene's germline CDR1 is MNHEY and CDR2 SMNVEV (reference sequence). CDR3 amino acids: CASSKGQVNTEAFF. As DNA, the CDR3 is TGTGCCAGTTCGAAGGGACAGGTGAACACTGAAGCTTTCTTT.

This clonotype was counted ten times or more. V and J are TRBV20-1 and TRBJ1-1; maybe TRBD1 (6 bases). The CDR3 runs to 15 residues. V lost 0 bases and J 4 bases, leaving 15 bases between the germline ends. CDR1 DFQATT and CDR2 SNEGSKA come from the germline V gene (reference sequence). CDR3 in amino acids: CSARDRRGGGTEAFF. CDR3 nucleotide sequence: TGCAGTGCTAGAGATCGAAGAGGGGGTGGCACTGAAGCTTTCTTT.

The J gene is TRBJ1-1, the V gene TRBV11-3; no reliable D call. Germline V gene lookup returns CDR1 SGHNT and CDR2 YENEEA. The CDR3 totals 13 residues. Between the trimmed V and J ends, which lost 1 base and 7 bases, there was a span of 10 bases. CDR3 in DNA: TGTGCCAGCAGCTTAGGAGGGAATGGTGAAGCTTTCTTT. Its protein product is CASSLGGNGEAFF.

The gene calls are TRBV6-5 and TRBJ1-1; the D gene is possibly TRBD1 (5 bases). The CDR3 consists of 11 residues. Germline lookup yields CDR1 MNHEY and CDR2 SVGAGI. V lost 10 bases and J 1 base, leaving 7 bases between the germline ends. The CDR3 loop is CATGQNTEAFF. For the CDR3, the DNA is TGTGCCACAGGGCAGAACACTGAAGCTTTCTTT.

This clonotype was seen only a few times. V gene TRBV2 combines with J gene TRBJ1-1; D might be TRBD1 (5 bases). The CDR3 consists of 13 residues. Germline CDR1 is SNHLY and CDR2 is FYNNEI. The ends were cut back, 8 bases at V and 6 bases at J, with 16 bases in the middle. The CDR3 bases are TGTGCCAGCTGGGGGGACGCGGTTCCTGAAGCTTTCTTT. Its protein product is CASWGDAVPEAFF.